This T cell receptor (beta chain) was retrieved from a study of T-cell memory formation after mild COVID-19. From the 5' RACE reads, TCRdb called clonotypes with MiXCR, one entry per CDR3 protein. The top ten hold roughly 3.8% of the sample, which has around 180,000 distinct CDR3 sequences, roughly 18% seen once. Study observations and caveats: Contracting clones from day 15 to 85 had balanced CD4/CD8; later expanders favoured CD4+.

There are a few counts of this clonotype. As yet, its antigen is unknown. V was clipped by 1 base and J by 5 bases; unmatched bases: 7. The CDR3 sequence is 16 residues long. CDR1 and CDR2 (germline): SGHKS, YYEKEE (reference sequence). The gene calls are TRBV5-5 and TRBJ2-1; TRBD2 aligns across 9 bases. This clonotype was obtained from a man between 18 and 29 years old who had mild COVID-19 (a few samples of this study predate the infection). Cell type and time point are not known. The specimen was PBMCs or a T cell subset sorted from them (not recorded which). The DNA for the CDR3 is TGTGCCAGCAGCTTGCCTGGACTAGCGTTTAACAATGAGCAGTTCTTC. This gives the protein CASSLPGLAFNNEQFF. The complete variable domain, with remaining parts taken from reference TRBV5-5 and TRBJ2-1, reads DAGVTQSPTHLIKTRGQQVTLRCSPISGHKSVSWYQQVLGQGPQFIFQYYEKEERGRGNFPDRFSARQFPNYSSELNVNALLLGDSALYLCASSLPGLAFNNEQFFGPGTRLTVL.